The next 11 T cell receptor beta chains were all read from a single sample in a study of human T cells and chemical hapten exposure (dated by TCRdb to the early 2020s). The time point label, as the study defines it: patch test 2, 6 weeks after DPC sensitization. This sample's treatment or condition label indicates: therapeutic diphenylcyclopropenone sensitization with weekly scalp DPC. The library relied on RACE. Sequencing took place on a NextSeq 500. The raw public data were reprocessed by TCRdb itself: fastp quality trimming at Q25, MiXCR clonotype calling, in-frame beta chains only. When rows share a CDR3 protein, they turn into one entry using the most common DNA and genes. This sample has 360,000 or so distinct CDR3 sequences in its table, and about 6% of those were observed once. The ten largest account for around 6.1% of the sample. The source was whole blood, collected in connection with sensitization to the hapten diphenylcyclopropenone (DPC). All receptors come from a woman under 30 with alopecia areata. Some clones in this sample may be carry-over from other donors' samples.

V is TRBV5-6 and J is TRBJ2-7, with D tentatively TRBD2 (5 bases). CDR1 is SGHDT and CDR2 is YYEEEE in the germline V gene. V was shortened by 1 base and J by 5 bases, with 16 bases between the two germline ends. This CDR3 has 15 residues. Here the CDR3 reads CASSLRRGLANEQYF. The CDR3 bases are TGTGCCAGCAGCTTGCGTCGAGGGTTGGCGAACGAGCAGTACTTC.

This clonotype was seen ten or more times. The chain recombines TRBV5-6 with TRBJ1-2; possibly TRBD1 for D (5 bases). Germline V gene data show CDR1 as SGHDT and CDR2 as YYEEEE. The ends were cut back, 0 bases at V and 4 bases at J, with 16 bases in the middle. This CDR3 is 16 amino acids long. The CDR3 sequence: CASSLVDGRVSYGYTF. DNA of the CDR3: TGTGCCAGCAGCTTGGTCGATGGCAGGGTCAGCTATGGCTACACCTTC.

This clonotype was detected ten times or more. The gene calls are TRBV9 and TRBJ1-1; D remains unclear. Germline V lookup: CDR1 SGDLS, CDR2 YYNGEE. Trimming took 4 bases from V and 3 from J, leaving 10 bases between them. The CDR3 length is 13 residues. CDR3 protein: CASSPPEYTEAFF. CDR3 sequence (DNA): TGTGCCAGCAGCCCTCCGGAGTACACTGAAGCTTTCTTT.

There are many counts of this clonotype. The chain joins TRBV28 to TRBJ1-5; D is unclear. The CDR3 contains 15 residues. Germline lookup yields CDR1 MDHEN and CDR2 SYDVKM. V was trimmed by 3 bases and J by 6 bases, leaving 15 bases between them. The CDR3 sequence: CASSFGQAGIQPQHF. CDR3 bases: TGTGCCAGCAGTTTTGGCCAGGCTGGTATTCAGCCCCAGCATTTT.

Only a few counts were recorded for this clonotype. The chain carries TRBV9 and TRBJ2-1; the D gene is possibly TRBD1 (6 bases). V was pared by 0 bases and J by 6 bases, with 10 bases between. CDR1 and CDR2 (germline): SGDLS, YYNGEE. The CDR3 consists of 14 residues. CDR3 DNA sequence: TGTGCCAGCAGCGTAGGAATGGGGGCCAATGAGCAGTTCTTC. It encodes CASSVGMGANEQFF.

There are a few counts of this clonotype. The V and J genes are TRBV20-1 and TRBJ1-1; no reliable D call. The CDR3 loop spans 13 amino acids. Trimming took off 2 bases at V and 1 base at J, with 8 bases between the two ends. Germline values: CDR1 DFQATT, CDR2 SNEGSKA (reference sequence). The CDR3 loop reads CSARMAANTEAFF. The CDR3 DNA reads TGCAGTGCTAGAATGGCCGCGAACACTGAAGCTTTCTTT.

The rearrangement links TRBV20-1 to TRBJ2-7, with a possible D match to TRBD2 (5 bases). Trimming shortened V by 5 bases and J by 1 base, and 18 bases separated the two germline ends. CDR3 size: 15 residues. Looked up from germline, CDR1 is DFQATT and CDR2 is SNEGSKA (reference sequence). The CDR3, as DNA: TGCAGTGCTCCTCCTAGCCCAAGAGATTCCTACGAGCAGTACTTC. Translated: CSAPPSPRDSYEQYF.

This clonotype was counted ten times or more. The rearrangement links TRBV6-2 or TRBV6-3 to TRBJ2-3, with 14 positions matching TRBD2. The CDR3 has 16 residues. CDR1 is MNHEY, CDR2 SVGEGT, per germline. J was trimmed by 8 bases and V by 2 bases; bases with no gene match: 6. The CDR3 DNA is TGTGCCAGCAGTTACGGGACTAGCGGGGGCATCGGTACGCAGTATTTT. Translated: CASSYGTSGGIGTQYF.

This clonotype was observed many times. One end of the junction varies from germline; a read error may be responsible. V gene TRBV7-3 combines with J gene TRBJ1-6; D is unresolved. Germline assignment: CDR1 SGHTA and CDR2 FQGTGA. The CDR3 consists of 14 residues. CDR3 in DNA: TGTGCCAGCAGCTCTGGACGGGATAATTCACCCCTCCATTTT. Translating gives CASSSGRDNSPLHF.

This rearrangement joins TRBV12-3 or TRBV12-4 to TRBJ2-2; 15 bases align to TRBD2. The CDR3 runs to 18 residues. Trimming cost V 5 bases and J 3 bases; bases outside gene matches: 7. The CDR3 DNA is TGTGCCAGCAGTCCCGGGACTAGCGGGGGGTGGCACACCGGGGAGCTGTTTTTT. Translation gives CASSPGTSGGWHTGELFF.

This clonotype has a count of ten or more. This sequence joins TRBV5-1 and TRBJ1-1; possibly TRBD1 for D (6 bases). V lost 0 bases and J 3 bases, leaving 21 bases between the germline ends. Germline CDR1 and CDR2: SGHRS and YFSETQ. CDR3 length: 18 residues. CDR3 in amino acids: CASSLDEDSPVVDTEAFF. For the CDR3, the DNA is TGCGCCAGCAGCTTGGACGAGGACAGCCCAGTGGTGGACACTGAAGCTTTCTTT.